This entry lists 19 T cell receptor beta chains sequenced from one sample in a study of blood T cell repertoires in COVID-19. Clones were sequenced by immunoSEQ multiplex PCR, and TCRdb holds only the in-frame ones, with some missing. The repertoire holds fewer than 250,000 clones, with 65% to 85% as singletons. Sequenced sample: peripheral blood. These receptors all come from a woman aged 45 to 65 with acute or convalescent COVID-19.

The chain is built from TRBV5-6 and TRBJ1-4, with TRBD1 as a possible D gene (6 bases). V shed 4 bases and J shed 4 bases, with 20 bases lying between them. This CDR3 is 17 amino acids long. Germline assignment: CDR1 SGHDT and CDR2 YYEEEE. The chain's CDR3 is CASSPQIPTGRNEKLFF. In DNA form, the CDR3 reads TGTGCCAGCAGCCCCCAAATCCCCACAGGGCGTAATGAAAAACTGTTTTTT.

The chain has TRBV4-2 and TRBJ2-2, with a tentative D call TRBD1 (6 bases). With 4 bases removed from V and 5 bases from J, the gap between germline ends came to 20 bases. CDR1 LGHNA and CDR2 YNFKEQ come from the germline V gene. This CDR3 has 17 amino acids. In DNA, the CDR3 is TGTGCCAGCAGCCGAGTGGGGCACAGGGTCGATACCGGGGAGCTGTTTTTT. It encodes CASSRVGHRVDTGELFF.

The chain employs TRBV11-3 and TRBJ2-3, with 9 positions matching TRBD2. J was trimmed by 2 bases and V by 7 bases; bases with no gene match: 4. Germline-derived CDR1 and CDR2 are SGHNT and YENEEA. This CDR3 is built from 14 residues. CDR3 DNA sequence: TGTGCCAGCACAGCGGGAGGACCCACAGATACGCAGTATTTT. Its protein is CASTAGGPTDTQYF.

This clone was observed once. This chain connects TRBV11-3 to TRBJ2-1; 8 bases map to TRBD1. CDR3 length: 15 amino acids. CDR1 and CDR2 (germline): SGHNT, YENEEA. The trim removed 1 base at V and 6 bases at J, leaving 5 bases unmatched. This CDR3 reads CASSLGSGGINEQFF. Written as DNA, the CDR3 is TGTGCCAGCAGCTTAGGTTCAGGGGGCATCAATGAGCAGTTCTTC.

In its sample, this clone was seen once. V and J are TRBV5-1 and TRBJ1-2, with 7 bases that match TRBD1. CDR3 length: 16 residues. The J segment lost 1 base and the V segment lost 4 bases, leaving 10 bases of the junction unmatched. Germline V gene data show CDR1 as SGHRS and CDR2 as YFSETQ. In DNA form, the CDR3 reads TGCGCCAGCAGCCGCGCCGGGACAGAACTTAACTATGGCTACACCTTC. Translated, it gives CASSRAGTELNYGYTF.

The V gene is TRBV18, the J gene TRBJ2-1; D unresolved. The length of the CDR3 is 12 residues. Germline CDR1 KGHSH, CDR2 LQKENI. Trimming shortened V by 8 bases and J by 8 bases, and 13 bases separated the two germline ends. Here the CDR3 DNA reads TGTGCCAGCGTTGGGCCGTCCGATGAGCAGTTCTTC. Protein: CASVGPSDEQFF. The full variable domain, its missing parts supplied by reference TRBV18 and TRBJ2-1, is NAGVMQNPRHLVRRRGQEARLRCSPMKGHSHVYWYRQLPEEGLKFMVYLQKENIIDESGMPKERFSAEFPKEGPSILRIQQVVRGDSAAYFCASVGPSDEQFFGPGTRLTVL.

The rearrangement links TRBV30 to TRBJ2-3, with 8 bases fitting TRBD2. This CDR3 region has 13 residues. The V gene's germline CDR1 is GTSNPN and CDR2 SVGIG (reference sequence). V lost 0 bases, J lost 6 bases, and 2 bases stayed unmatched. CDR3 sequence (DNA): TGTGCCTGGAGTGTAGGGACTAGGGATACGCAGTATTTT. Amino acid sequence: CAWSVGTRDTQYF.

This chain uses TRBV24-1 with TRBJ2-5; no clear D gene. The length of the CDR3 is 12 residues. V was cut by 6 bases and J by 3 bases, with 7 bases left in between. Germline CDR1 KGHDR, CDR2 SFDVKD. CDR3: CATSRGEETQYF. CDR3 nucleotides: TGTGCCACCAGTCGCGGAGAAGAGACCCAGTACTTC.

This clone occurred a few times. This chain joins TRBV7-8 and TRBJ1-1, with TRBD1 as a possible D gene (6 bases). In germline, CDR1 is SGHVS, CDR2 FQNEAQ. V lost 7 bases, J lost 4 bases, and 10 bases lay in between. The CDR3 has 12 amino acids. The CDR3 sequence is CASTTGTTEAFF. For the CDR3, the DNA is TGTGCCAGCACTACAGGGACCACTGAAGCTTTCTTT.

The chain carries TRBV24-1 and TRBJ2-2; TRBD1 matches 7 bases. J lost 7 bases, V lost 5 bases, and 6 bases had no gene match. The CDR3 covers 14 residues. Germline V CDR1 and CDR2: KGHDR, SFDVKD. In nucleotides, the CDR3 is TGTGCCACCAGTGGAGGGGGCGAGGGCGGGGAGCTGTTTTTT. Protein sequence: CATSGGGEGGELFF.

J is TRBJ2-7 and V is TRBV6-5; TRBD1 agrees at 7 bases. J was trimmed by 0 bases and V by 7 bases; bases with no gene match: 3. Germline values: CDR1 MNHEY, CDR2 SVGAGI. The CDR3 loop spans 13 amino acids. The CDR3 region has the DNA TGTGCCAGCAAAAGGGACAGCTCCTACGAGCAGTACTTC. Residues: CASKRDSSYEQYF.

The chain employs TRBV28 and TRBJ2-3; 8 bases align to TRBD2. CDR1 and CDR2 (germline): MDHEN, SYDVKM. V lost 7 bases, J lost 4 bases, and 4 bases stayed unmatched. CDR3 size: 13 residues. This CDR3 reads CASKAGAADTQYF. Written as DNA, the CDR3 is TGTGCCAGCAAAGCGGGAGCGGCAGATACGCAGTATTTT.

The rearrangement uses TRBV5-6 and TRBJ1-2; D is uncertain. The CDR3 sequence is 13 residues long. V shed 0 bases and J shed 4 bases, with 7 bases lying between them. Germline V gene data show CDR1 as SGHDT and CDR2 as YYEEEE. The CDR3 nucleotides read TGTGCCAGCAGCTTGGGAGGGATCTATGGCTACACCTTC. It specifies CASSLGGIYGYTF.

This chain joins TRBV11-2 and TRBJ2-1; D is possibly TRBD1 (6 bases). With 4 bases removed from V and 0 bases from J, the gap between germline ends came to 10 bases. Germline-derived CDR1 and CDR2 are SGHAT and FQNNGV. The length of the CDR3 is 15 residues. CDR3 amino acids: CASSSLTGSYNEQFF. The CDR3 nucleotides are TGTGCCAGCAGCTCGCTGACAGGCTCCTACAATGAGCAGTTCTTC.

The rearrangement uses TRBV13 and TRBJ2-5, with no clear D. This CDR3 contains 11 residues. The germline gives CDR1 PRHDT, CDR2 FYEKMQ (reference sequence). The ends were cut back, 4 bases at V and 3 bases at J, with 3 bases in the middle. CDR3 loop: CASSSKETQYF. The CDR3, as DNA: TGTGCCAGCAGCTCCAAAGAGACCCAGTACTTC.

The rearrangement links TRBV7-8 to TRBJ1-5, with a tentative D call TRBD1 (6 bases). The V gene's germline CDR1 is SGHVS and CDR2 FQNEAQ. The V end was cut by 5 bases, the J end by 3 bases, with 23 bases between. The CDR3 loop spans 18 amino acids. CDR3 residues: CASSPGTIKGWSNQPQHF. Here the CDR3 DNA reads TGTGCCAGCAGCCCTGGGACAATAAAAGGGTGGTCCAATCAGCCCCAGCATTTT.

V usage is TRBV7-2 and J usage is TRBJ2-5; perhaps TRBD2 as D (5 bases). Looked up from germline, CDR1 is SGHTA and CDR2 is FQGNSA. The ends were cut back, 3 bases at V and 4 bases at J, with 12 bases in the middle. This CDR3 contains 14 residues. In nucleotides, the CDR3 is TGTGCCAGCAGCTTTACTAGGACTGGAGAGACCCAGTACTTC. This codes for CASSFTRTGETQYF.

This chain connects TRBV11-2 to TRBJ2-1, with 9 bases identical to TRBD2. The CDR3 covers 16 residues. J lost 8 bases, V lost 5 bases, and 13 bases had no gene match. The V gene's germline CDR1 is SGHAT and CDR2 FQNNGV. The CDR3: CASSTFAGGRGDEQFF. CDR3 nucleotide sequence: TGTGCCAGCAGCACCTTCGCGGGAGGGCGGGGGGATGAGCAGTTCTTC. The full variable domain, in which reference TRBV11-2 and TRBJ2-1 provide the parts outside the CDR3, is EAGVAQSPRYKIIEKRQSVAFWCNPISGHATLYWYQQILGQGPKLLIQFQNNGVVDDSQLPKDRFSAERLKGVDSTLKIQPAKLEDSAVYLCASSTFAGGRGDEQFFGPGTRLTVL.

This chain connects TRBV27 to TRBJ2-1; possible D gene TRBD2, 6 bases. CDR1 and CDR2 from the germline V gene are MNHEY and SMNVEV (reference sequence). Deletions cut 6 bases from V and 4 bases from J, with 16 bases between. CDR3 length equals 15 residues. The CDR3 region has the DNA TGTGCCAGCAGCAAAGGGGCGGGATCTTACAATGAGCAGTTCTTC. This gives the protein CASSKGAGSYNEQFF.